This TCR beta chain was documented in a study of blood T cell repertoires in COVID-19. Study details: From the United States, Italy and Spain came samples of acute and convalescent COVID-19. Nucleic acid was either cDNA or gDNA, and it came from T cells, B-cell-depleted T cells, or PBMCs.

V lost 1 base, J lost 5 bases, and 5 bases stayed unmatched. The CDR3 totals 16 residues. CDR1 and CDR2 (germline): SGHAT, FQNNGV. In the original workflow: Counts of nucleated cells, estimated from reference gene primer amplification, were obtained. The repertoire was sequenced with immunoSEQ multiplex PCR; TCRdb's copy has only in-frame clones and lacks some. V, J and clone size are those of that table, while D and trimming were read from the DNA. The sample gives 150,000 to 200,000 clones, roughly 93% of which show up once; approximately 2.2% is in the top ten. The sample comprised peripheral blood. V gene TRBV11-2 combines with J gene TRBJ1-6, with TRBD1 identical over 7 bases. This TCR came from a man aged 18 to 29 with acute or convalescent COVID-19. CDR3 bases: TGTGCCAGCAGCTTAGGGGACAGTCTGAATAATTCACCCCTCCACTTT. Protein: CASSLGDSLNNSPLHF.